The clone carrying this T cell receptor (beta chain) was detected ten times or more. Its antigen remains unidentified. Trimming removed 3 bases from V and 1 base from J, with 3 bases in between. The germline V gene encodes CDR1 LNHDA and CDR2 SQIVND (reference sequence). There are 12 residues in the CDR3. The data derive from a study of early T cells in non-severe SARS-CoV-2 infection. Molecules of cDNA were individually given unique molecular identifiers that were attached to them. TCRdb passed the 5' RACE reads through MiXCR, listing each CDR3 protein once. In the table there are tens of thousands of distinct CDR3 sequences, 5.4% of which are singletons. Broader study findings: The study's VDJdb matching favored anti-spike CD8 responses and missed private and CD4 specificities.

This chain links TRBV19 with TRBJ2-5; D unresolved. The clonotype comes from an adult who was a healthcare worker with PCR-confirmed SARS-CoV-2 infection or an uninfected control (not recorded which). The source material was whole blood, sampled at baseline. The DNA for the CDR3 is TGTGCCAGTAGTATGTCCCAAGAGACCCAGTACTTC. Protein: CASSMSQETQYF.